This T cell receptor (beta chain) was sequenced for a study of Graves' ophthalmopathy and Graves' hyperthyroidism. Whole-study results and caveats: Blood also carried most expanded thyroid clonotypes exceeding 0.001 frequency. Ophthalmopathy progression was predicted with 55% to 71% sensitivity and approximately 72% specificity.

A diagnosis was made from clinical symptoms together with serum thyroxine, TRAb, thyroid ultrasound and orbital computed tomography. This clonotype was seen many times. The antigen is unknown. The sequenced template was RNA, covering the TCR beta CDR3 region. HTBI-primed RT-PCR formed the first round, and a multiplex PCR formed the second. TCRdb processed the multiplex PCR reads anew with MiXCR; each CDR3 protein has one entry. The sample records approximately 1.2 million distinct CDR3 sequences, 35% to 40% being singletons. The trim removed 2 bases at V and 3 bases at J, leaving 13 bases unmatched. The germline V gene has CDR1 KGHDR and CDR2 SFDVKD. The CDR3 runs 20 residues.

The rearrangement uses TRBV24-1 and TRBJ2-6, with 9 bases matching TRBD1. The source of this sequence is an adult man with Graves' hyperthyroidism. Material: peripheral blood or thyroid tissue (not recorded which). CDR3 sequence (DNA): TGTGCCACCAGTGATTCTGTTCGGGACAGGGTTTCCAGTGGGGCCAACGTCCTGACTTTC. It translates to CATSDSVRDRVSSGANVLTF.